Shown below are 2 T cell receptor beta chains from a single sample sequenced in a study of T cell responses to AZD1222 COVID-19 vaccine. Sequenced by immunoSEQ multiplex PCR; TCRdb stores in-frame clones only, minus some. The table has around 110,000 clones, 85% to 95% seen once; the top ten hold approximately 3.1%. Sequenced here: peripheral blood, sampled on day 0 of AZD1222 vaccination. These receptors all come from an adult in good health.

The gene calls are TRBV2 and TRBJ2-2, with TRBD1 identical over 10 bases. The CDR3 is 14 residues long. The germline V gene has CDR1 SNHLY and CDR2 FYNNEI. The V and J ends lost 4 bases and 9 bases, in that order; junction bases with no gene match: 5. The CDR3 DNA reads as TGTGCCAGCAGTGGGACAGGGGGTTCCCGGGAGCTGTTTTTT. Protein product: CASSGTGGSRELFF. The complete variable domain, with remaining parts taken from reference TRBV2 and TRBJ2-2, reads EPEVTQTPSHQVTQMGQEVILRCVPISNHLYFYWYRQILGQKVEFLVSFYNNEISEKSEIFDDQFSVERPDGSNFTLKIRSTKLEDSAMYFCASSGTGGSRELFFGEGSRLTVL.

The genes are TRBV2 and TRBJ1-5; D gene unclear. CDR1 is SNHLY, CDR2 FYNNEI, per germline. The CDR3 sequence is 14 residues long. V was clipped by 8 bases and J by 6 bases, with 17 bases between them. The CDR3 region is CASGPGETVQPQHF. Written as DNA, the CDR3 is TGTGCCAGCGGCCCCGGAGAGACGGTTCAGCCCCAGCATTTT.